These 22 T cell receptor beta chains originate from one sample sequenced in a study of blood T cell repertoires in COVID-19. Profiling relied on immunoSEQ multiplex PCR, and the TCRdb table lists in-frame clones only, not all of them. The table records about 190,000 clones, less than 85% of them present only once. The sequencing sample was made of peripheral blood. The origin of the receptors is a man aged 50 to 59 who had recovered from COVID-19.

The V and J genes are TRBV21-1 and TRBJ1-5; the D call of TRBD1 is as the table states it, not checked on the DNA. TRBV21-1 has pseudogene status. The CDR3 contains 21 residues. CDR3 coding DNA: TGTGCCAGCAGCAAAGCCAAAGTTTCGTCCACAAATGGGACAGACCATCAGCCCCAGCATTTT. It is translated as CASSKAKVSSTNGTDHQPQHF.

The genes are TRBV10-3 and TRBJ2-3, with D perhaps matching TRBD1 (5 bases). V shed 0 bases and J shed 3 bases, with 13 bases lying between them. Germline values: CDR1 ENHRY, CDR2 SYGVKD. This CDR3 is built from 16 residues. CDR3 region: CAISESVGQHTDTQYF. CDR3 coding DNA: TGTGCCATCAGTGAGTCAGTGGGGCAGCATACAGATACGCAGTATTTT.

This clone has more than one count but fewer than ten. The V and J genes are TRBV30 and TRBJ2-3, with D tentatively TRBD1 (6 bases). This CDR3 has 14 amino acids. The germline V gene encodes CDR1 GTSNPN and CDR2 SVGIG (reference sequence). Trimming took 1 base from V and 5 from J, leaving 13 bases between them. In DNA, the CDR3 is TGTGCCTGGAGTGCCGGACAGCAGAGAGATACGCAGTATTTT. The encoded protein is CAWSAGQQRDTQYF.

This chain joins TRBV19 and TRBJ2-7, with TRBD1 identical over 7 bases. J lost 2 bases, V lost 0 bases, and 4 bases had no gene match. This CDR3 comprises 15 residues. Germline loops: CDR1 LNHDA, CDR2 SQIVND (reference sequence). This chain's CDR3 is CASSIEQTGTYEQYF. For the CDR3, the DNA is TGTGCCAGTAGTATAGAGCAGACAGGGACCTACGAGCAGTACTTC.

The chain uses TRBV12-3 or TRBV12-4 and TRBJ2-2; possibly TRBD1 for D (6 bases). The CDR3 has 13 amino acids. Between the trimmed V and J ends, which lost 6 bases and 8 bases, there was a span of 13 bases. The CDR3 region has the DNA TGTGCCAGCAGCCCATGGGGACAAGGGGAGCTGTTTTTT. Its translation: CASSPWGQGELFF.

The gene calls are TRBV7-8 and TRBJ1-1; D gene unclear. The CDR3 is 13 residues long. CDR1 is SGHVS, CDR2 FQNEAQ, per germline. The V end lost 6 bases, the J end lost 9 bases, and 17 bases lay between the germline ends. The CDR3 spells CASSFPGRVQAFF. CDR3 DNA: TGTGCCAGCAGTTTCCCCGGGAGAGTCCAAGCTTTCTTT.

Remarks on this clone: A single base is all that separates this from a far larger clone, so a read error is likely. The chain combines TRBV27 with TRBJ2-5, with 12 bases that match TRBD2. Germline lookup yields CDR1 MNHEY and CDR2 SMNVEV (reference sequence). CDR3 length: 16 amino acids. Trimming cost V 4 bases and J 1 base; bases outside gene matches: 4. As DNA, the CDR3 is TGTGCCAGCAGTTCCGGGACTAGCGGGTTCCAAGAGACCCAGTACTTC. Encoded protein: CASSSGTSGFQETQYF.

The chain employs TRBV6-1 and TRBJ2-7; TRBD1 might be the D (6 bases). Trimming pared 5 bases from V and 2 bases from J, leaving 13 bases between. This CDR3 has 14 amino acids. Germline-derived CDR1 and CDR2 are MNHNS and SASEGT. The CDR3 DNA reads TGTGCCAGCAGTTTGGACAGAACTACCTACGAGCAGTACTTC. It encodes CASSLDRTTYEQYF.

The V call is TRBV30, the J call TRBJ1-5; TRBD1 matches at 7 bases. In germline, CDR1 is GTSNPN, CDR2 SVGIG (reference sequence). The CDR3 length is 15 residues. Losses at the gene ends were 0 bases for V and 6 bases for J; bases not matched to a gene: 8. CDR3 nucleotides: TGTGCCTGGAGTGTACTGGGGACAGTAGGTCAGCCCCAGCATTTT. Its translation is CAWSVLGTVGQPQHF.

V is TRBV7-8 and J is TRBJ1-1, with D unresolved. Germline assignment: CDR1 SGHVS and CDR2 FQNEAQ. Trimming removed 1 base at V and 1 base at J, with 7 bases between. This CDR3 contains 14 residues. The CDR3 loop is CASSLGHRNTEAFF. The CDR3 coding sequence is TGTGCCAGCAGCTTAGGACACCGGAACACTGAAGCTTTCTTT.

In its sample, this clone was seen a few times. J is TRBJ1-5 and V is TRBV18; 9 bases map to TRBD1. Germline V gene sequence: CDR1 KGHSH, CDR2 LQKENI. This CDR3 region has 14 residues. V dropped 4 bases and J dropped 2; count of bases not matched to a gene: 0. The CDR3 reads CASSRDRGNQPQHF. The CDR3 DNA reads TGTGCCAGCTCACGGGACAGGGGCAATCAGCCCCAGCATTTT.

J is TRBJ2-6 and V is TRBV3-1 (or the pseudogene TRBV3-2); weak D call: TRBD1 (5 bases). Germline values: CDR1 LGHDT, CDR2 YNNKEL (reference sequence). V was clipped by 4 bases and J by 0 bases, with 16 bases between them. The CDR3 loop spans 18 amino acids. CDR3 region: CASSLTGLSHSGANVLTF. The DNA for the CDR3 is TGTGCCAGCAGCCTAACAGGTCTTTCCCACTCTGGGGCCAACGTCCTGACTTTC.

CDR3 sequence (DNA): TGCAGCGTGGAGACAGGGGGAGGCGAAAACACCATATATTTT. Protein product: CSVETGGGENTIYF. The chain recombines TRBV29-1 with TRBJ1-3; 9 bases fit TRBD1. Trimming at V came to 6 bases and at J to 6 bases, leaving 9 bases not matched to a gene. The CDR3 extends over 14 amino acids. Germline values: CDR1 SQVTM, CDR2 ANQGSEA.

The CDR3 loop is CASSILYRGSGNTIYF. As DNA, the CDR3 is TGTGCCAGCAGTATACTCTATCGGGGCTCTGGAAACACCATATATTTT. The chain has TRBV28 and TRBJ1-3; D is undetermined. The germline CDR1 and CDR2 sequences are MDHEN and SYDVKM. V was trimmed by 5 bases and J by 0 bases, leaving 14 bases between them. This CDR3 spans 16 amino acids.

The V gene is TRBV4-2, the J gene TRBJ1-5; TRBD1 aligns across 7 bases. Germline CDR1 is LGHNA and CDR2 is YNFKEQ. With V trimmed by 2 bases and J by 1 base, 8 bases remained unmatched. The CDR3 runs to 17 residues. The chain's CDR3 is CASSQSTDRLSNQPQHF. The CDR3 DNA reads as TGTGCCAGCAGCCAATCAACGGACAGGCTCAGCAATCAGCCCCAGCATTTT.

The J gene is TRBJ1-4, the V gene TRBV11-2; D is possibly TRBD1 (5 bases). Looked up from germline, CDR1 is SGHAT and CDR2 is FQNNGV. The CDR3 contains 14 residues. Trimming took 0 bases from V and 10 from J, leaving 12 bases between them. The CDR3 spells CASSLEIGQGKLFF. Written as DNA, the CDR3 is TGTGCCAGCAGCTTAGAAATCGGGCAGGGAAAACTGTTTTTT.

The rearrangement links TRBV19 to TRBJ2-5; no definite D call. The length of the CDR3 is 13 residues. Germline-derived CDR1 and CDR2 are LNHDA and SQIVND (reference sequence). V lost 2 bases and J lost 3, with 7 bases in between. This CDR3 is CASSINPKETQYF. The CDR3 DNA sequence: TGTGCCAGTAGTATAAACCCTAAAGAGACCCAGTACTTC.

The chain employs TRBV6-6 and TRBJ1-2; maybe TRBD1 (6 bases). Trimming removed 5 bases at V and 5 bases at J, with 18 bases between. Per the germline V gene, CDR1 is MNHNY and CDR2 is SVGAGI (reference sequence). CDR3 length equals 15 residues. The CDR3 reads CASSRGTIDYYGYTF. The CDR3 nucleotides are TGTGCCAGCAGTCGTGGGACAATCGATTATTATGGCTACACCTTC.

The chain combines TRBV12-3 or TRBV12-4 with TRBJ2-4, with unresolved D. CDR3 length: 12 residues. V lost 3 bases, J lost 10 bases, and 10 bases lay in between. The CDR3 region is CASSFLRSIQYF. For the CDR3, the DNA is TGTGCCAGCAGTTTCTTGAGGTCGATTCAGTACTTC.

The V and J genes are TRBV28 and TRBJ1-1; 11 bases line up with TRBD1. The length of the CDR3 is 18 residues. J gave up 3 bases and V 4 bases, and 13 bases lay outside the gene matches. Germline V gives CDR1 MDHEN, CDR2 SYDVKM. The CDR3 region has the DNA TGTGCCAGCAGTTCCTACGGACAGGGGGCGAAGGTGGACACTGAAGCTTTCTTT. Its protein product is CASSSYGQGAKVDTEAFF.

The chain combines TRBV28 with TRBJ1-2; the D gene is possibly TRBD1 (6 bases). Looked up from germline, CDR1 is MDHEN and CDR2 is SYDVKM. Trimming removed 3 bases from V and 5 bases from J, with 13 bases in between. CDR3 length: 14 residues. DNA of the CDR3: TGTGCCAGCAGTTTTGGGCAGGGGATATATGGCTACACCTTC. As protein: CASSFGQGIYGYTF.

The V and J genes are TRBV28 and TRBJ2-1; 8 positions match TRBD2. Germline CDR1 MDHEN, CDR2 SYDVKM. V lost 6 bases to trimming and J lost 2 bases; unmatched junction nucleotides: 6. The CDR3 is made up of 15 amino acids. The CDR3 is CASSAAGEAYNEQFF. In nucleotides, the CDR3 is TGTGCCAGCAGCGCAGCGGGAGAAGCCTACAATGAGCAGTTCTTC.